The T cell receptor beta chain under discussion was sequenced for a study of T-cell memory formation after mild COVID-19. General study results and limits: Confirmation of SARS-CoV-2 specificity was lacking for second-wave clones peaking day 37.

Each CDR3 protein is one row after TCRdb ran MiXCR on the 5' RACE reads. The sample has 250,000 to 400,000 distinct CDR3 sequences, more than 13% seen once. CDR3 size: 13 residues. Deletions cut 6 bases from V and 6 bases from J, with 9 bases between. Germline CDR1 reads SGHVS; CDR2 reads FNYEAQ. Regarding this clonotype: The antigen is not known.

Sequencing used PBMCs or a T cell subset sorted from them (not recorded which). V gene TRBV7-6 combines with J gene TRBJ1-6; no reliable D call. The clonotype comes from a man aged 18 to 35 who had mild COVID-19 (a few samples of this study predate the infection). Cell type and time point are not known. CDR3 bases: TGTGCCAGCAGGGAGGAAATTAATTCACCCCTCCACTTT. This gives the protein CASREEINSPLHF.